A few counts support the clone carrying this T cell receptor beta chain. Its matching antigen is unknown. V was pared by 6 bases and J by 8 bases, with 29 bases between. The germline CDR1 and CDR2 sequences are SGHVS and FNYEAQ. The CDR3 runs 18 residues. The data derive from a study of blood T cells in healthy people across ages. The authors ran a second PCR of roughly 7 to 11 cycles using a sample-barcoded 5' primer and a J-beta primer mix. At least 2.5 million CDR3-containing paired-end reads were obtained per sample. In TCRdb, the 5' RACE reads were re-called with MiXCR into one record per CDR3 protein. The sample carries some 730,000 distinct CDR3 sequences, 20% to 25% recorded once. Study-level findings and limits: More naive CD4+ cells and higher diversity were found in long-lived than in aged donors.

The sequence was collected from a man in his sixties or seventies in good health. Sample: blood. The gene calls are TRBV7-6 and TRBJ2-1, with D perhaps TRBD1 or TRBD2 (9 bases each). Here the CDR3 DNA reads TGTGCCAGCAGATCACGGACAGGGGCCGGGACTAGCTGGGATGAGCAGTTCTTC. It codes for CASRSRTGAGTSWDEQFF.